The 21 T cell receptor beta chains below all came from one sample that was sequenced in a study of T cell changes during pregnancy in multiple sclerosis. TCRdb's table, derived via immunoSEQ multiplex PCR, lists solely in-frame clones and lacks some. The sample has more than 95,000 clones, approximately 93% seen once. This sample comprised peripheral blood, obtained after pregnancy. The receptors were sampled from a female donor with multiple sclerosis, enrolled in a pregnancy study.

The V and J genes are TRBV7-9 and TRBJ1-2; 7 bases are shared with TRBD1. In germline, CDR1 is SEHNR, CDR2 FQNEAQ (reference sequence). V dropped 4 bases and J dropped 5; count of bases not matched to a gene: 4. The CDR3 sequence is 13 residues long. In DNA, the CDR3 is TGTGCCAGCAGCTCCACAGGGGAGTATGGCTACACCTTC. Translating gives CASSSTGEYGYTF.

J is TRBJ2-7 and V is TRBV7-8, with TRBD1 matching over 9 bases. This CDR3 has 13 residues. Germline values: CDR1 SGHVS, CDR2 FQNEAQ. V lost 4 bases, J lost 3 bases, and 1 base stayed unmatched. The CDR3 DNA reads as TGTGCCAGCAGCTGGGACAGGGTCTACGAGCAGTACTTC. Amino acids: CASSWDRVYEQYF. The full variable domain, its missing parts supplied by reference TRBV7-8 and TRBJ2-7, is GAGVSQSPRYKVAKRGQDVALRCDPISGHVSLFWYQQALGQGPEFLTYFQNEAQLDKSGLPSDRFFAERPEGSVSTLKIQRTQQEDSAVYLCASSWDRVYEQYFGPGTRLTVT.

CDR3 in DNA: TGTGCCAGCAGTTTCGAGACAGGGGCCTACGAGCAGTACTTC. Translation: CASSFETGAYEQYF. This rearrangement joins TRBV6-6 to TRBJ2-7; 8 bases line up with TRBD1. CDR1 and CDR2 (germline): MNHNY, SVGAGI (reference sequence). With V trimmed by 4 bases and J by 2 bases, 4 bases remained unmatched. The CDR3 is made up of 14 amino acids.

J is TRBJ1-3 and V is TRBV28; D perhaps matches TRBD1 (5 bases). Per the germline V gene, CDR1 is MDHEN and CDR2 is SYDVKM. V was trimmed by 3 bases and J by 4 bases, leaving 13 bases between them. The CDR3 length is 15 residues. CDR3 sequence (DNA): TGTGCCAGCAGTTTGCCCGGACATGTGGGAAACACCATATATTTT. The encoded protein is CASSLPGHVGNTIYF.

For the CDR3, the DNA is TGTGCCAGCAGCTTCCGACTAGCGGGGGAGCAGTTCTTC. It encodes CASSFRLAGEQFF. The rearrangement uses TRBV7-6 and TRBJ2-1; 11 nucleotides match TRBD2. Losses at the gene ends were 3 bases for V and 10 bases for J; bases not matched to a gene: 2. CDR3 length equals 13 residues. Germline V CDR1 and CDR2: SGHVS, FNYEAQ.

V and J are TRBV19 and TRBJ2-1; TRBD2 aligns across 7 bases. CDR1 is LNHDA, CDR2 SQIVND, per germline (reference sequence). CDR3 size: 13 residues. J was trimmed by 5 bases and V by 8 bases; bases with no gene match: 6. CDR3: CASSALANNEQFF. The CDR3 DNA is TGTGCCAGTTCGGCACTAGCGAACAATGAGCAGTTCTTC.

The CDR3 region is CASSEPLRANVLTF. CDR3 sequence (DNA): TGTGCCAGCAGTGAACCACTCAGGGCCAACGTCCTGACTTTC. This sequence joins TRBV6-1 and TRBJ2-6; D gene uncertain. The ends were cut back, 2 bases at V and 5 bases at J, with 7 bases in the middle. The CDR3 spans 14 residues. Germline V CDR1 and CDR2: MNHNS, SASEGT.

The chain couples TRBV19 to TRBJ2-7; the match to TRBD2 covers 7 bases. CDR3 length: 15 residues. V gave up 5 bases and J gave up 0 bases; unmatched junction bases: 7. Germline loops: CDR1 LNHDA, CDR2 SQIVND (reference sequence). CDR3 DNA sequence: TGTGCCAGTAGTCTAACTGGGGGGGGCTCCTACGAGCAGTACTTC. Translation: CASSLTGGGSYEQYF.

The chain joins TRBV5-1 to TRBJ2-2; no firm D call. Per the germline V gene, CDR1 is SGHRS and CDR2 is YFSETQ. The CDR3 runs to 15 residues. V was cut by 6 bases and J by 3 bases, with 15 bases left in between. Written as DNA, the CDR3 is TGCGCCAGCACCTCGGTGGGCAGCTACACCGGGGAGCTGTTTTTT. As protein: CASTSVGSYTGELFF.

The chain is built from TRBV5-4 and TRBJ2-1, with D hard to call. The CDR3 has 11 amino acids. Trimming removed 2 bases from V and 10 bases from J, with 7 bases in between. The V gene's germline CDR1 is SGHNT and CDR2 YYREEE (reference sequence). CDR3 amino acids: CASSFLQEQFF. CDR3 in DNA: TGTGCCAGCAGCTTTCTACAGGAGCAGTTCTTC.

The CDR3 loop is CASSRQGPSSTDTQYF. CDR3 nucleotide sequence: TGTGCCAGCTCACGGCAGGGGCCCTCTAGCACAGATACGCAGTATTTT. This chain joins TRBV18 and TRBJ2-3; tentative D call: TRBD1 (6 bases). From germline, CDR1 is KGHSH and CDR2 LQKENI. The length of the CDR3 is 16 residues. V was cut by 4 bases and J by 0 bases, with 14 bases left in between.

The chain carries TRBV30 and TRBJ2-1; 16 bases are shared with TRBD2. The ends lost 8 bases at V and 0 bases at J; junction bases unmatched: 4. Germline V gene lookup returns CDR1 GTSNPN and CDR2 SVGIG (reference sequence). This CDR3 has 16 amino acids. The CDR3 bases are TGTGCCGCGGGACTAGCGGGAGGGAGCTCCTACAATGAGCAGTTCTTC. Its protein is CAAGLAGGSSYNEQFF.

V and J are TRBV11-2 and TRBJ1-2; D is perhaps TRBD1 (6 bases). Trimming took 5 bases from V and 1 from J, leaving 11 bases between them. There are 14 residues in the CDR3. Looked up from germline, CDR1 is SGHAT and CDR2 is FQNNGV. CDR3 protein: CASSPPQGNYGYTF. The CDR3 DNA reads as TGTGCCAGCAGCCCGCCACAGGGTAACTATGGCTACACCTTC.

This clone was seen once. Within the sample, other DNA sequences also encode this same CDR3. The rearrangement uses TRBV13 and TRBJ2-2; TRBD1 or TRBD2 may be the D gene (5 bases each). This CDR3 contains 13 residues. Germline CDR1 PRHDT, CDR2 FYEKMQ (reference sequence). V was clipped by 5 bases and J by 5 bases, with 9 bases between them. CDR3 nucleotide sequence: TGTGCCAGCAGCCTAGCAGGGACCGGGGAGCTGTTTTTT. It codes for CASSLAGTGELFF.

The V call is TRBV30, the J call TRBJ2-7, with 8 bases matching TRBD1. CDR1 GTSNPN and CDR2 SVGIG come from the germline V gene (reference sequence). The V segment lost 0 bases and the J segment 3 bases; nucleotides outside the gene matches: 4. The length of the CDR3 is 14 residues. The CDR3 reads CAWSVKGQDYEQYF. The DNA of the CDR3 is TGTGCCTGGAGTGTAAAGGGACAGGACTACGAGCAGTACTTC. The whole variable domain, remainder taken from reference TRBV30 and TRBJ2-7, is SQTIHQWPATLVQPVGSPLSLECTVEGTSNPNLYWYRQAAGRGLQLLFYSVGIGQISSEVPQNLSASRPQDRQFILSSKKLLLSDSGFYLCAWSVKGQDYEQYFGPGTRLTVT.

The sample holds one count of this clone. The rearrangement joins TRBV5-1 to TRBJ2-1; TRBD1 might be the D (6 bases). CDR3 size: 15 residues. Germline CDR1 and CDR2: SGHRS and YFSETQ. Trimming took off 4 bases at V and 7 bases at J, with 18 bases between the two ends. In DNA, the CDR3 is TGCGCCAGCAGCGAAACAGGGTTTTTTAAGAATGAGCAGTTCTTC. Its protein is CASSETGFFKNEQFF.

The chain recombines TRBV11-2 with TRBJ2-7; possibly TRBD1 for D (6 bases). Germline V lookup: CDR1 SGHAT, CDR2 FQNNGV. Trimming removed 0 bases at V and 1 base at J, with 10 bases between. The CDR3 has 15 amino acids. The CDR3: CASSLEGGPSYEQYF. CDR3 nucleotides: TGTGCCAGCAGCTTAGAAGGGGGTCCTTCCTACGAGCAGTACTTC.

This clone has a single count. This chain connects TRBV5-1 to TRBJ1-4, with D uncertain. Germline V CDR1 and CDR2: SGHRS, YFSETQ. V was cut by 1 base and J by 4 bases, with 11 bases left in between. CDR3 length equals 15 residues. The CDR3 loop reads CASSLYGENNEKLFF. The CDR3, as DNA: TGCGCCAGCAGCTTGTATGGGGAGAATAATGAAAAACTGTTTTTT.

CDR3 nucleotides: TGTGCCAGCAGCTTGGAGAGACGGGGGGAGCAGTTCTTC. Translating gives CASSLERRGEQFF. The rearrangement joins TRBV5-6 to TRBJ2-1, with a tentative D call TRBD2 (6 bases). V lost 0 bases and J lost 10, with 11 bases in between. CDR1 SGHDT and CDR2 YYEEEE come from the germline V gene. CDR3 length: 13 residues. The full variable domain, in which reference TRBV5-6 and TRBJ2-1 provide the parts outside the CDR3, is DAGVTQSPTHLIKTRGQQVTLRCSPKSGHDTVSWYQQALGQGPQFIFQYYEEEERQRGNFPDRFSGHQFPNYSSELNVNALLLGDSALYLCASSLERRGEQFFGPGTRLTVL.

The V gene is TRBV27, the J gene TRBJ2-1; possible D gene TRBD2, 5 bases. CDR1 is MNHEY and CDR2 is SMNVEV in the germline V gene (reference sequence). This CDR3 is built from 15 residues. V was pared by 8 bases and J by 7 bases, with 21 bases between. CDR3 nucleotide sequence: TGTGCCAGCGGCGGGTCGGGGAGCATTATGAATGAGCAGTTCTTC. Its protein is CASGGSGSIMNEQFF.

The chain links TRBV6-1 to TRBJ1-1; D is unclear. Trimming left V 7 bases short and J 5 bases short, with 17 bases between. The CDR3 loop spans 14 amino acids. Germline assignment: CDR1 MNHNS and CDR2 SASEGT. The CDR3 loop is CASILVLPRTEAFF. CDR3 bases: TGTGCCAGCATTCTGGTCCTCCCGAGGACTGAAGCTTTCTTT.